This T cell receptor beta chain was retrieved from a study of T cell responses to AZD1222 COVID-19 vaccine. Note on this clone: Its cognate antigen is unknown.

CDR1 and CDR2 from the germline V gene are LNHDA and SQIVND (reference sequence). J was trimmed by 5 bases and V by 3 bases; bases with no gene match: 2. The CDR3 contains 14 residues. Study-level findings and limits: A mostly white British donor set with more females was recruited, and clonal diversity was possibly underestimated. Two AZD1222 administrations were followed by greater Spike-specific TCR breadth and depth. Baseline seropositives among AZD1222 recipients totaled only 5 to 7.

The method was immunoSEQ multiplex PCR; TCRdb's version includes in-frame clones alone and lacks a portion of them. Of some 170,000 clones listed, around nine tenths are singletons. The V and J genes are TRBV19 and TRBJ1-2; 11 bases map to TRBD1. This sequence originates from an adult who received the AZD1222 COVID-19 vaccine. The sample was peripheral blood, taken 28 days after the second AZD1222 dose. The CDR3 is CASSIGQGAYGYTF. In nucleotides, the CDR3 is TGTGCCAGTAGTATCGGACAGGGGGCTTATGGCTACACCTTC.